This T cell receptor (beta chain) was captured in a study of CD8 T cells in Susac syndrome. Reverse transcription used about 0.45 to 1 ug RNA and random hexamers. TCR beta CDR3 was amplified by immunoSEQ covering 54 Vbeta and 13 Jbeta. MiXCR, applied by TCRdb to the immunoSEQ multiplex PCR reads, yields one record per CDR3 protein. The table has some 190,000 distinct CDR3 sequences, approximately 94% seen once. Trimming left V 5 bases short and J 1 base short, with 9 bases between. Germline V gene sequence: CDR1 SGHTA, CDR2 FQGNSA. CDR3 length equals 15 residues. This clonotype was detected once. CD8+ and CD4+ blood T cells underwent TCR beta sequencing. Controls were age- and sex-matched healthy donors. TEMRA cells were FACS-enriched, unlike CD8+ and CD4+ T cells, which were negatively isolated.

The chain links TRBV7-2 to TRBJ1-6, with D tentatively TRBD1 (5 bases). This receptor was identified in a human donor in good health. Sequencing input: CD4+ T cells from PBMCs. CDR3 sequence reads: CASSGAGSYNSPLHF. In nucleotides, the CDR3 is TGTGCCAGCAGCGGGGCGGGGTCCTATAATTCACCCCTCCACTTT.